This is a list of T cell receptor beta chains from one sample in a study of vaccination and CD4 T cells after COVID-19. TCRdb reprocessed the PCR reads with MiXCR, giving one entry per CDR3 protein. Among 8,000 to 10,000 distinct CDR3 sequences listed, about 43% were seen once. Antigens for these TCRs are unknown. The sample consisted of CD4+ T cells from blood, cultured in vitro. These receptors came from a human donor in good health. Both conserved end residues are part of each CDR3.

V gene	J gene	CDR3 protein
TRBV6-1	TRBJ2-1	CASGGSDEQFF
TRBV25-1	TRBJ2-1	CATSGLAGGEQFF
TRBV7-9	TRBJ2-2	CASRLARGLSGELFF
TRBV19	TRBJ1-5	CASSIDRQPQHF
TRBV7-6	TRBJ2-3	CASSSPSGGSTDTQYF
TRBV6-2/TRBV6-3	TRBJ2-7	CASKNGASGGLAYEQYF
TRBV12-5	TRBJ2-7	CASGWIPPSGEQYF
TRBV24-1	TRBJ2-3	CATSEGLAGSRTDTQYF
TRBV20-1	TRBJ1-5	CSARDHLWTSNQPQHF
TRBV6-1	TRBJ1-5	CASSRNSNQPQHF
TRBV11-2	TRBJ2-3	CASRPRGWGGSTDTQYF
TRBV25-1	TRBJ2-7	CASGTDGWPYEQYF
TRBV4-2	TRBJ2-1	CASSQVRAGGKSSYNEQFF
TRBV12-3/TRBV12-4	TRBJ2-3	CASSQQSTDTQYF
TRBV27	TRBJ2-5	CASSLQGAEWETQYF
TRBV28	TRBJ1-2	CASSFTGTGRGYTF
TRBV6-1	TRBJ2-5	CASSPSGQGETQYF
TRBV20-1	TRBJ2-7	CSASRQGSREQYF
TRBV15	TRBJ2-7	CATSTHPDRTSYEQYF
TRBV4-1	TRBJ1-2	CASSQDSGRHYGYTF
TRBV18	TRBJ2-7	CASSPPPAGRNEQYF
TRBV20-1	TRBJ2-7	CSARERGTSYEQYF
TRBV27	TRBJ2-7	CASSLGLAGGGYEQYF
TRBV7-9	TRBJ1-1	CASNDWRQLNTEAFF
TRBV6-1	TRBJ2-1	CASSKRGQGAFGEQFF
TRBV12-3/TRBV12-4	TRBJ1-2	CASSLRQLYGYTF
TRBV20-1	TRBJ2-5	CSAGGFQETQYF
TRBV18	TRBJ2-7	CATNGGTSGREQYF
TRBV18	TRBJ2-3	CASSPAADTQYF
TRBV2	TRBJ2-1	CASSEWGLAGAYNEQFF
TRBV7-2	TRBJ2-5	CASSLAGGLGTQYF
TRBV19	TRBJ1-1	CASSIVSAGRAEAFF
TRBV20-1	TRBJ2-5	CSAPPSMIAGAGQTQYF
TRBV6-1	TRBJ2-3	CASRTSSAGTGGYTDTQYF
TRBV10-3	TRBJ2-1	CAISGALAARSYNEQFF
TRBV6-2/TRBV6-3	TRBJ2-7	CASRLNSYEQYF
TRBV30	TRBJ1-2	CAWSVLGAGGYTF
TRBV2	TRBJ2-3	CASIMPGQSTDTQYF
TRBV7-8	TRBJ1-1	CASSHTLGAFF
TRBV7-7	TRBJ2-1	CASSPAHLAGNEQFF
TRBV7-2	TRBJ2-5	CASSLGGGGAAETQYF
TRBV30	TRBJ2-6	CAWSSAGTGGSGANVLTF
TRBV5-1	TRBJ2-7	CASSRTAGTSAYEQYF
TRBV5-8	TRBJ1-5	CASSHGQGMFWNQPQHF
TRBV5-4	TRBJ1-6	CASSLVGGSPLHF
TRBV20-1	TRBJ1-1	CSARGDRGLGEAFF
TRBV5-1	TRBJ1-2	CASNELQGVGYTF
TRBV27	TRBJ2-1	CASSRPRGGRWGNEQFF
TRBV10-3	TRBJ1-2	CAINTGEDYGYTF
TRBV2	TRBJ1-1	CASSPRTGVNTEAFF
TRBV6-5	TRBJ1-6	CASSYSASVLSSYNSPLHF
TRBV6-2/TRBV6-3	TRBJ1-2	CASSLLSTYGYTF
TRBV15	TRBJ2-3	CATSGVAGGLDTQYF